The source of this T cell receptor beta chain is a study of blood T cells in healthy people across ages. It was with a sample-barcoded 5' primer and a J-beta primer mix that a second PCR of about 6 to 11 cycles was run. A single record per CDR3 protein comes from TCRdb applying MiXCR to the 5' RACE reads. Of about a million distinct CDR3 sequences in the sample, roughly half were seen once. The CDR3 loop spans 13 amino acids. Trimming cost V 5 bases and J 1 base; bases outside gene matches: 5. Germline V gene data show CDR1 as DFQATT and CDR2 as SNEGSKA (reference sequence). Material: blood. The chain links TRBV20-1 to TRBJ2-7, with 7 nucleotides matching TRBD1. The origin of this receptor is a woman aged 60-75 years in good health. CDR3 coding DNA: TGCAGTGCTCTGGGACAGTCGTCCTACGAGCAGTACTTC. Translated: CSALGQSSYEQYF.